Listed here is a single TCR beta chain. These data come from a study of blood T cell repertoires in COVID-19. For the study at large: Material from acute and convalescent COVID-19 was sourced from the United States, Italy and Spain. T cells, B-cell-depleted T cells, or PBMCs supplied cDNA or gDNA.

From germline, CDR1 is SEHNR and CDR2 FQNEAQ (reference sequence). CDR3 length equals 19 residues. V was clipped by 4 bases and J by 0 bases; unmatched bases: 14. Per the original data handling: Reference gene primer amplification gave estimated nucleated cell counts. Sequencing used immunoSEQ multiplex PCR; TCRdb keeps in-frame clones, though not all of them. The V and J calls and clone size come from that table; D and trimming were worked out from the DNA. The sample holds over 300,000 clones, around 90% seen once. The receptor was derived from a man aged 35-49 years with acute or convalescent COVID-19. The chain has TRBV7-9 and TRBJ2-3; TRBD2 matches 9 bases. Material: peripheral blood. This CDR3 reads CASSSLGGGAAISTDTQYF. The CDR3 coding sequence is TGTGCCAGCAGCTCCCTAGGCGGGGGGGCGGCTATTAGCACAGATACGCAGTATTTT.